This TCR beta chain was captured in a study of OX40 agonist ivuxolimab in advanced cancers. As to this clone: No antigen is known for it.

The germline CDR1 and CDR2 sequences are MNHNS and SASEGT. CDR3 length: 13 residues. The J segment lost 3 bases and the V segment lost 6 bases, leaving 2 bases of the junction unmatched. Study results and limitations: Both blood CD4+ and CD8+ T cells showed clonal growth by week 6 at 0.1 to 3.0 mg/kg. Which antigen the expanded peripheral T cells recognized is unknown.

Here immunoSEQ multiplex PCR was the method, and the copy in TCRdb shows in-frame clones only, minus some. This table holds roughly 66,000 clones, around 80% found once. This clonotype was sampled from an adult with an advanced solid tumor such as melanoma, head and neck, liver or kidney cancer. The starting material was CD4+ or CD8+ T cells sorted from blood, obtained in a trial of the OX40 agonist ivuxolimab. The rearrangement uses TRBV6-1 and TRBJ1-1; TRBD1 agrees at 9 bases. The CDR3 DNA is TGTGCCAGCAGGAGACAGGGGGACACTGAAGCTTTCTTT. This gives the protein CASRRQGDTEAFF.